The clone carrying this T cell receptor (beta chain) was found a few times. As yet, its antigen is unknown. The sample originates from a study of T cells in Graves' hyperthyroidism and ophthalmopathy. Notes on the study in general: Most thyroid clonotypes that were expanded above 0.001 also turned up in blood.

Used for diagnoses were clinical symptoms, serum thyroxine and TRAb, thyroid ultrasound and orbital computed tomography. The CDR3 extends over 18 amino acids. V was pared by 4 bases and J by 0 bases, with 21 bases between. The germline V gene has CDR1 MNHEY and CDR2 SVGEGT. Amplified regions were TCR beta CDR3 sequences from RNA transcripts. Initially, a first-round RT-PCR of the TCR CDR3 employed the HTBI primer set. A single record per CDR3 protein comes from TCRdb applying MiXCR to the multiplex PCR reads. The table lists 700,000 to 850,000 distinct CDR3 sequences, about 35% of them singletons, with less than 40% in the top ten.

This TCR was recovered from a woman aged 40 to 50 with Graves' hyperthyroidism. The chain recombines TRBV6-2 or TRBV6-3 with TRBJ1-2; D is undetermined. The sample taken for sequencing was blood. The CDR3 is CASSLSGWMAEANYGYTF. The CDR3 nucleotides read TGTGCCAGCAGTTTATCCGGGTGGATGGCGGAGGCTAACTATGGCTACACCTTC.